A single sample is the source of the 16 T cell receptor beta chains below, sequenced in a study of shared clonotypes between healthy human individuals (dated by TCRdb to 2020 to 2021). Receptor libraries were prepared by the immunoSEQ multiplex PCR assay. TCRdb stores this immuneACCESS table with in-frame sequences only. Part of the clones is absent; in the studies checked, under half of the shortfall reflects unresolved V genes, and no reason is known for the rest. The sample has some 2 million clones on record, 85% to 95% of them singletons. 0.1% to 0.15% of the sample comes from the top ten. Sequencing was carried out using naive CD4+ T cells sorted from blood. The cell subset or site label, read with the paper, signifies: CD45RA+ positively selected. Source of these receptors: a man in his late teens or twenties in good health.

This clone was seen only once. Other DNA sequences within the sample encode an identical CDR3. The chain carries TRBV9 and TRBJ1-5; D gene unclear. The CDR3 sequence is 15 residues long. Germline values: CDR1 SGDLS, CDR2 YYNGEE. Trimming took 0 bases from V and 1 from J, leaving 8 bases between them. CDR3 coding DNA: TGTGCCAGCAGCGTAGGGCCCGAGAGCAATCAGCCCCAGCATTTT. Protein: CASSVGPESNQPQHF.

The rearrangement uses TRBV13 and TRBJ1-2; unclear D gene. Germline V lookup: CDR1 PRHDT, CDR2 FYEKMQ (reference sequence). The CDR3 has 14 amino acids. V dropped 2 bases and J dropped 2 bases, with 9 bases sitting between them. The CDR3 is CASSLWAVNYGYTF. The CDR3 coding sequence is TGTGCCAGCAGCTTATGGGCGGTCAACTATGGCTACACCTTC.

This chain connects TRBV7-9 to TRBJ2-3; D possibly corresponds to TRBD2 (6 bases). CDR1 SEHNR and CDR2 FQNEAQ come from the germline V gene (reference sequence). CDR3 length: 12 amino acids. Trimming cost V 4 bases and J 6 bases, with 8 bases left between them. CDR3 nucleotides: TGTGCCAGCAGCTGGGACTTGGATACGCAGTATTTT. Its protein is CASSWDLDTQYF. The whole variable domain, remainder taken from reference TRBV7-9 and TRBJ2-3, is DTGVSQNPRHKITKRGQNVTFRCDPISEHNRLYWYRQTLGQGPEFLTYFQNEAQLEKSRLLSDRFSAERPKGSFSTLEIQRTEQGDSAMYLCASSWDLDTQYFGPGTRLTVL.

The chain joins TRBV5-6 to TRBJ2-7; D might be TRBD1 (5 bases). CDR1 and CDR2 (germline): SGHDT, YYEEEE. With 4 bases removed from V and 7 bases from J, the gap between germline ends came to 12 bases. CDR3 length: 12 amino acids. DNA of the CDR3: TGTGCCAGCAGCACAGGCGTGGGAGAGCAGTACTTC. Protein sequence: CASSTGVGEQYF.

This rearrangement joins TRBV11-2 to TRBJ1-5; D is unclear. Germline CDR1 SGHAT, CDR2 FQNNGV. Trimming took 1 base from V and 0 from J, leaving 13 bases between them. The CDR3 loop spans 17 amino acids. CDR3 nucleotides: TGTGCCAGCAGCTTAGGTGAGACCATATATAGCAATCAGCCCCAGCATTTT. Translating gives CASSLGETIYSNQPQHF.

The genes are TRBV14 and TRBJ2-4; D might be TRBD1 (6 bases). Germline CDR1 reads SGHDN; CDR2 reads FVKESK. This CDR3 contains 16 residues. Between the trimmed V and J ends, which lost 3 bases and 5 bases, there was a span of 17 bases. The CDR3 DNA sequence: TGTGCCAGCAGCCACACGACAGGACCCCCGCAAAACATTCAGTACTTC. Translated, it gives CASSHTTGPPQNIQYF.

The V call is TRBV10-3, the J call TRBJ2-7, with TRBD1 as a possible D gene (6 bases). This CDR3 has 15 residues. Germline V gene lookup returns CDR1 ENHRY and CDR2 SYGVKD. Trimming pared 3 bases from V and 2 bases from J, leaving 14 bases between. The CDR3 DNA is TGTGCCATCAGTGAATGGCAGGGGTCCACCTACGAGCAGTACTTC. Amino acid sequence: CAISEWQGSTYEQYF.

The gene calls are TRBV6-6 and TRBJ1-4; 9 positions agree with TRBD1. With V trimmed by 1 base and J by 5 bases, 2 bases remained unmatched. Germline V gives CDR1 MNHNY, CDR2 SVGAGI (reference sequence). The CDR3 loop spans 15 amino acids. CDR3 residues: CASSYFGTGNEKLFF. CDR3 DNA: TGTGCCAGCAGTTACTTTGGGACAGGGAATGAAAAACTGTTTTTT.

The V and J genes are TRBV7-2 and TRBJ1-1, with D perhaps TRBD1 (6 bases). V was cut by 5 bases and J by 6 bases, with 16 bases left in between. CDR1 is SGHTA and CDR2 is FQGNSA in the germline V gene. This CDR3 has 14 residues. This CDR3 reads CASSNYREDAEAFF. DNA for the CDR3: TGTGCCAGCAGCAACTACAGGGAGGACGCTGAAGCTTTCTTT.

The chain carries TRBV10-3 and TRBJ2-3; no clear D. V was shortened by 3 bases and J by 2 bases, with 12 bases between the two germline ends. The germline gives CDR1 ENHRY, CDR2 SYGVKD. The CDR3 sequence is 15 residues long. CDR3 bases: TGTGCCATCAGTGAAGGGCAAATATACACAGATACGCAGTATTTT. It encodes CAISEGQIYTDTQYF.

The chain combines TRBV2 with TRBJ2-2; a weak D match, TRBD2 (5 bases). From germline, CDR1 is SNHLY and CDR2 FYNNEI. The V gene lost 8 bases and the J gene lost 4 bases, with 14 bases spanning the gap. The CDR3 is 14 residues long. CDR3 nucleotides: TGTGCCAGCGGTCGTCTGGGGAGCACCGGGGAGCTGTTTTTT. It yields the protein CASGRLGSTGELFF.

Regarding this clone: Different DNA sequences within this sample yield the same CDR3. The chain couples TRBV18 to TRBJ2-3, with D perhaps matching TRBD2 (5 bases). Trimming took 6 bases from V and 2 from J, leaving 9 bases between them. The CDR3 has 13 amino acids. The germline V gene encodes CDR1 KGHSH and CDR2 LQKENI. In DNA, the CDR3 is TGTGCCAGCTCCCTCGGGGACACAGATACGCAGTATTTT. This gives the protein CASSLGDTDTQYF.

This clone was recorded a few times. The chain joins TRBV5-1 to TRBJ2-6, with 7 bases aligning to TRBD1. Germline assignment: CDR1 SGHRS and CDR2 YFSETQ. The V gene end was trimmed by 4 bases and the J gene end by 0 bases; junction bases not matched to a gene: 4. The CDR3 contains 16 residues. The CDR3 nucleotides are TGCGCCAGCAGCCAGGGACAGATCTCTGGGGCCAACGTCCTGACTTTC. Translating gives CASSQGQISGANVLTF.

The genes are TRBV9 and TRBJ2-1; 15 positions match TRBD2. The junction had 5 bases not matched to a gene; V was cut back by 1 base and J by 6 bases. Germline loops: CDR1 SGDLS, CDR2 YYNGEE. The length of the CDR3 is 17 residues. CDR3 protein: CASSVIGTSGGLNEQFF. CDR3 bases: TGTGCCAGCAGCGTAATAGGGACTAGCGGGGGGCTCAATGAGCAGTTCTTC. Full variable domain (outside the CDR3, taken from reference TRBV9 and TRBJ2-1): DSGVTQTPKHLITATGQRVTLRCSPRSGDLSVYWYQQSLDQGLQFLIQYYNGEERAKGNILERFSAQQFPDLHSELNLSSLELGDSALYFCASSVIGTSGGLNEQFFGPGTRLTVL.

J is TRBJ1-3 and V is TRBV18; D is possibly TRBD1 (5 bases). Trimming removed 5 bases at V and 0 bases at J, with 8 bases between. CDR3 size: 14 residues. Germline V lookup: CDR1 KGHSH, CDR2 LQKENI. CDR3 sequence (DNA): TGTGCCAGCTCAGACAGTAGCTCTGGAAACACCATATATTTT. Its translation is CASSDSSSGNTIYF.

This chain links TRBV9 with TRBJ2-7; D call uncertain. Trimming took 5 bases from V and 4 from J, leaving 16 bases between them. This CDR3 region has 14 residues. CDR1 is SGDLS, CDR2 YYNGEE, per germline. This CDR3 is CASRPDGQSYEQYF. Here the CDR3 DNA reads TGTGCCAGCAGGCCGGACGGGCAGTCGTACGAGCAGTACTTC.